A single sample gave rise to the 4 T cell receptor beta chains below, sequenced in a study of blood T cell repertoires in COVID-19. Here immunoSEQ multiplex PCR was the method, and the copy in TCRdb shows in-frame clones only, minus some. The sample records fewer than 200,000 clones, around 85% being singletons. Source material: peripheral blood. The receptors here all came from a woman older than 75 with COVID-19, enrolled during active disease.

The chain carries TRBV29-1 and TRBJ1-2, with 7 bases that match TRBD1. V trimming: 5 bases; J trimming: 4 bases; junction bases outside the gene matches: 1. The CDR3 totals 11 residues. Looked up from germline, CDR1 is SQVTM and CDR2 is ANQGSEA. This chain's CDR3 is CSVTGAYGYTF. The CDR3 DNA sequence: TGCAGCGTTACAGGGGCCTATGGCTACACCTTC.

The gene calls are TRBV4-2 and TRBJ1-1; perhaps TRBD1 as D (5 bases). Trimming stripped 1 base from V and 4 bases from J, with 10 bases between. CDR1 is LGHNA, CDR2 YNFKEQ, per germline. CDR3 length: 14 residues. Here the CDR3 DNA reads TGTGCCAGCAGCCAAGCCGGAACAGGCACTGAAGCTTTCTTT. Translation gives CASSQAGTGTEAFF.

The gene calls are TRBV5-1 and TRBJ1-2, with no clear D. CDR3 length equals 13 residues. V lost 5 bases to trimming and J lost 7 bases, with 15 bases between them. Germline V CDR1 and CDR2: SGHRS, YFSETQ. The CDR3 here is CASRVGMLGGYTF. The CDR3 DNA reads as TGCGCCAGCAGAGTCGGGATGCTGGGTGGCTACACCTTC.

The J gene is TRBJ2-5, the V gene TRBV5-4; weak D call: TRBD1 (5 bases). The germline V gene encodes CDR1 SGHNT and CDR2 YYREEE (reference sequence). Trimming pared 5 bases from V and 2 bases from J, leaving 16 bases between. CDR3 length: 15 residues. The CDR3 region has the DNA TGTGCCAGCAGTAAACAAGGGGTAGGGCAAGAGACCCAGTACTTC. Its translation is CASSKQGVGQETQYF.